This T cell receptor beta chain emerged from a study of T cells after yellow fever vaccination. Germline V gene data show CDR1 as MNHNY and CDR2 as SVGAGI (reference sequence). The CDR3 runs 14 residues. Trimming cost V 3 bases and J 5 bases, with 10 bases left between them. Study-level findings and limits: In post-booster samples, most primary-vaccination clones reappeared (approximately 96% CD4, approximately 91% CD8).

TCRdb re-analysed the 5' RACE reads in MiXCR, keeping a single row per CDR3 protein. The data contain 100,000 to 150,000 distinct CDR3 sequences, 7.5% to 10% of them singletons. This clonotype was observed many times. The antigen is unknown. The rearrangement joins TRBV6-6 to TRBJ1-4; D unresolved. The clonotype was recovered from a man between 18 and 29 years old who received the YFV17D yellow fever vaccine. The sample in question was CD8+ T cells sorted from PBMCs, obtained on the day of the yellow fever booster vaccination. CDR3 coding DNA: TGTGCCAGCAGTTATTGGGGAGGAAATGAAAAACTGTTTTTT. Amino acids: CASSYWGGNEKLFF.